The 13 T cell receptor beta chains presented below share a single source sample, sequenced in a study of T cells after yellow fever vaccination. TCRdb called the 5' RACE reads again in MiXCR, with one record for every CDR3 protein. The table shows hundreds of thousands of distinct CDR3 sequences, with around 4% occurring only once. The sequencing used PBMCs, collected on the day of the yellow fever booster vaccination. The receptors here all came from a man between 18 and 29 years old who received the YFV17D yellow fever vaccine.

This sequence joins TRBV12-3 or TRBV12-4 and TRBJ2-7; 11 nucleotides align to TRBD2. Trimming cost V 6 bases and J 3 bases; bases outside gene matches: 10. This CDR3 contains 16 residues. The CDR3 protein is CASSYGGSGGDYEQYF. CDR3 sequence (DNA): TGTGCCAGCAGCTACGGCGGTAGCGGGGGGGACTACGAGCAGTACTTC.

In its sample, this clonotype was seen a few times. The chain links TRBV9 to TRBJ2-1; TRBD1 aligns across 10 bases. CDR1 is SGDLS and CDR2 is YYNGEE in the germline V gene. V lost 3 bases to trimming and J lost 7 bases; unmatched junction nucleotides: 4. The CDR3 runs to 14 residues. DNA of the CDR3: TGTGCCAGCAGCGCCAGGACAGGGGGGAATGAGCAGTTCTTC. This translates into CASSARTGGNEQFF.

This clonotype was recorded at least ten times. The chain links TRBV7-2 to TRBJ1-5; the D gene is possibly TRBD1 (5 bases). The CDR3 is made up of 15 amino acids. V shed 5 bases and J shed 3 bases, with 14 bases lying between them. Germline-derived CDR1 and CDR2 are SGHTA and FQGNSA. The CDR3 bases are TGTGCCAGCAGCCCAGTCACGGGGACCAATCAGCCCCAGCATTTT. Residues: CASSPVTGTNQPQHF.

This clonotype was recorded a few times. This chain links TRBV5-1 with TRBJ1-3; 8 bases are shared with TRBD1. The germline V gene has CDR1 SGHRS and CDR2 YFSETQ. The V and J ends lost 4 bases and 0 bases, in that order; junction bases with no gene match: 6. CDR3 length: 16 residues. CDR3 in DNA: TGCGCCAGCAGCCCACGGACAGGGAGCTCTGGAAACACCATATATTTT. Its protein product is CASSPRTGSSGNTIYF. The full variable domain, in which reference TRBV5-1 and TRBJ1-3 provide the parts outside the CDR3, is KAGVTQTPRYLIKTRGQQVTLSCSPISGHRSVSWYQQTPGQGLQFLFEYFSETQRNKGNFPGRFSGRQFSNSRSEMNVSTLELGDSALYLCASSPRTGSSGNTIYFGEGSWLTVV.

This clonotype was seen at least ten times. This chain joins TRBV9 and TRBJ1-2, with 8 bases matching TRBD1. With V trimmed by 3 bases and J by 7 bases, 8 bases remained unmatched. Germline V gene sequence: CDR1 SGDLS, CDR2 YYNGEE. CDR3 length: 14 amino acids. CDR3 sequence: CASSDPGGRSGYTF. DNA for the CDR3: TGTGCCAGCAGCGACCCAGGGGGCCGAAGTGGCTACACCTTC. Looking up the rest from reference TRBV9 and TRBJ1-2 gives the full variable domain: DSGVTQTPKHLITATGQRVTLRCSPRSGDLSVYWYQQSLDQGLQFLIQYYNGEERAKGNILERFSAQQFPDLHSELNLSSLELGDSALYFCASSDPGGRSGYTFGSGTRLTVV.

This clonotype was counted at least ten times. The chain has TRBV7-9 and TRBJ2-1; D is possibly TRBD2 (6 bases). Trimming left V 3 bases short and J 7 bases short, with 16 bases between. Germline V lookup: CDR1 SEHNR, CDR2 FQNEAQ (reference sequence). This CDR3 region has 15 residues. CDR3 bases: TGTGCCAGCAGCTTGTACCCGGGGGTCTTAAATGAGCAGTTCTTC. Its protein product is CASSLYPGVLNEQFF.

There are many counts of this clonotype. The chain carries TRBV9 and TRBJ2-7, with TRBD2 as a possible D gene (6 bases). Germline assignment: CDR1 SGDLS and CDR2 YYNGEE. This CDR3 has 16 amino acids. Deletions cut 0 bases from V and 0 bases from J, with 13 bases between. The DNA of the CDR3 is TGTGCCAGCAGCGTAGGGGGGGACGCGAGCTCCTACGAGCAGTACTTC. As protein: CASSVGGDASSYEQYF.

This clonotype has ten or more counts. This chain joins TRBV7-2 and TRBJ2-3; 11 nucleotides align to TRBD2. The ends lost 4 bases at V and 6 bases at J; junction bases unmatched: 6. CDR1 and CDR2 (germline): SGHTA, FQGNSA. This CDR3 contains 15 residues. The DNA for the CDR3 is TGTGCCAGCAGCTGGACTAGCGGGCCTATCGATACGCAGTATTTT. It encodes CASSWTSGPIDTQYF.

J is TRBJ2-1 and V is TRBV7-2; D may be TRBD2 (6 bases). V lost 3 bases and J lost 1, with 16 bases in between. The CDR3 extends over 17 amino acids. Looked up from germline, CDR1 is SGHTA and CDR2 is FQGNSA. The DNA of the CDR3 is TGTGCCAGCAGCTTTGTAGGGACTGCCGGTTCCTACAATGAGCAGTTCTTC. It translates to CASSFVGTAGSYNEQFF.

The rearrangement uses TRBV30 and TRBJ1-5; D is ambiguous. V dropped 0 bases and J dropped 4 bases, with 7 bases sitting between them. This CDR3 comprises 13 residues. Per the germline V gene, CDR1 is GTSNPN and CDR2 is SVGIG (reference sequence). CDR3 region: CAWSVAANQPQHF. In DNA, the CDR3 is TGTGCCTGGAGTGTGGCAGCTAATCAGCCCCAGCATTTT.

This clonotype appeared many times. This chain links TRBV7-9 with TRBJ2-1; D is uncertain. V lost 5 bases, J lost 0 bases, and 8 bases lay in between. This CDR3 has 14 residues. CDR1 SEHNR and CDR2 FQNEAQ come from the germline V gene (reference sequence). DNA of the CDR3: TGTGCCAGCAGCCCCCCAAGCTCCTACAATGAGCAGTTCTTC. It specifies CASSPPSSYNEQFF.

At least ten counts were recorded for this clonotype. V gene TRBV5-6 combines with J gene TRBJ1-5, with a possible D match to TRBD1 (5 bases). V lost 1 base, J lost 4 bases, and 9 bases lay in between. Per germline, CDR1 SGHDT and CDR2 YYEEEE. The CDR3 totals 14 residues. CDR3 DNA: TGTGCCAGCAGCTTGATGGGGGTAAATCAGCCCCAGCATTTT. Amino acid sequence: CASSLMGVNQPQHF.

This clonotype was detected ten times or more. The chain employs TRBV9 and TRBJ1-5; the D is unclear. Germline loops: CDR1 SGDLS, CDR2 YYNGEE. The V end was cut by 3 bases, the J end by 0 bases, with 10 bases between. The CDR3 is 15 residues long. CDR3 loop: CASSAGPPSNQPQHF. The CDR3, as DNA: TGTGCCAGCAGCGCAGGCCCCCCTAGCAATCAGCCCCAGCATTTT. Drawing the rest from reference TRBV9 and TRBJ1-5, the complete variable domain is DSGVTQTPKHLITATGQRVTLRCSPRSGDLSVYWYQQSLDQGLQFLIQYYNGEERAKGNILERFSAQQFPDLHSELNLSSLELGDSALYFCASSAGPPSNQPQHFGDGTRLSIL.